This entry is about one TCR beta chain. The junction differs from germline at one of its ends, possibly a read error. This sample stems from a study of Graves' ophthalmopathy and Graves' hyperthyroidism. Using RNA transcripts, the TCR beta CDR3 regions were amplified. RT-PCR in the first round used HTBI primers; a second-round multiplex PCR followed. Each CDR3 protein gets one entry after TCRdb re-called the multiplex PCR reads with MiXCR. The repertoire holds 600,000 to 950,000 distinct CDR3 sequences, roughly two fifths seen once, with roughly 45% in the top ten. The CDR3 covers 14 residues. Germline-derived CDR1 and CDR2 are WSHSY and SAAADI.

The TCR originated in an adult man with Graves' ophthalmopathy. The rearrangement uses TRBV10-2 and TRBJ1-2, with 10 bases identical to TRBD1. Input material: peripheral blood. The CDR3 protein is CASTLGQGLAGYTF. DNA of the CDR3: TGTGCCAGCACTTTGGGACAGGGGTTGGCGGGCTACACCTTC.